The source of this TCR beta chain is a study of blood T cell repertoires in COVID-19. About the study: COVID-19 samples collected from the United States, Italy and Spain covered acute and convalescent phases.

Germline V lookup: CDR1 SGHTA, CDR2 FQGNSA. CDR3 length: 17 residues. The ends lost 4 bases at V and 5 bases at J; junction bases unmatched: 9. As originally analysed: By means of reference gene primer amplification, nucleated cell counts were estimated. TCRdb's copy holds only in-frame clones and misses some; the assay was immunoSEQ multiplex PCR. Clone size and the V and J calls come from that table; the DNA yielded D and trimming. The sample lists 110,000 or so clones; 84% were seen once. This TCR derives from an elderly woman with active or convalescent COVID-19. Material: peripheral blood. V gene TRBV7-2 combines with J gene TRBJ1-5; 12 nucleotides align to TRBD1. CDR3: CASSWGTGGAGHQPQHF. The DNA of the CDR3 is TGTGCCAGCAGCTGGGGGACAGGGGGCGCCGGGCATCAGCCCCAGCATTTT.